Reported below is one T cell receptor (beta chain). The antigen this receptor binds is unknown. No much larger clone is present one base from it, and per-base qualities are unavailable. The data are from a study of blood T cell repertoires in COVID-19 (dated by TCRdb to about 2020). About the investigation overall: Samples covering the acute and convalescent phases of COVID-19 were provided by collaborators in the United States, Italy and Spain. The material from the prospective study consisted of cDNA or gDNA derived from T cells, B-cell-depleted T cells, or PBMCs. The dataset comprised deeply sampled blood TCRbeta repertoires from subjects exposed to, actively infected with, or recovered from COVID-19. The repertoires were made available in a free public database intended to serve as a resource for research on the immune response to SARS-CoV-2. The samples were drawn from the first 160 participants of the ongoing ImmuneRACE study and from about 1,200 subjects provided by 6 global collaborators. Sample metadata almost always included a de-identified subject ID, COVID-19 status, age in years and sex. Where available, HLA class I and class II types were taken from metadata supplied by the sample provider and were not determined by assay-based typing. Overall study results and their limits: Clinical and demographic metadata were provided uncurated, with the amount varying by source and participant.

TCRbeta CDR3 regions were amplified from genomic DNA by means of the immunoSEQ Assay, a bias-controlled multiplex PCR. The study's processing was this. The number of nucleated cells in each sample was estimated by amplification of reference gene primers within the assay. Sequence reads were collapsed and filtered to measure the absolute abundance of every unique TCRbeta CDR3 rearrangement. For each sample, productive Simpson clonality was calculated by taking the square root of Simpson's diversity index across productive rearrangements. TCRdb carries this immuneACCESS record with in-frame sequences only. Its versions omit some clonotypes, under half of them owing to an unresolved V gene in the studies checked, with the rest unexplained. For V, J and clone size, that table is used; D and trimming come from the DNA. This sample gives 400,000 to 450,000 clones in total; approximately 92% of them show up just once. The top ten clones comprise around 1.1% of the sample.

Taken from cysteine to phenylalanine, the CDR3 has 16 residues. Only the CDR3 portion is preserved as DNA: 48 bases, with reading frame beginning at the first base. V lost 4 bases and J lost 2 bases; the stretch between them is 17 bases long. The germline V gene (reference sequence) provides CDR1 LGHDT and CDR2 YNNKEL. In the prospective study, participants were roughly 18 to 100 years old, resided in about 25 geographic areas of the United States, and were enrolled through a virtual design. To assign participants to cohorts, the prospective study relied on clinical history that participants themselves reported in a screening survey and a study questionnaire. ImmuneRACE Cohort 3 recovered participants were defined by two consecutive negative NP/OP PCR tests, healthcare professional clearance, or symptom resolution. In the prospective study, mobile phlebotomists collected whole blood, serum and a nasopharyngeal or oropharyngeal swab from each participant. Prospective study participants could optionally give additional blood draws and questionnaires over a roughly 2-month period. Blood samples from the prospective study were shipped frozen or at room temperature prior to DNA extraction.

What was sequenced was PBMCs or T cells enriched from blood (not recorded which). This chain joins TRBV3-1 (or the pseudogene TRBV3-2) to TRBJ2-5; the D gene is perhaps TRBD2, on 6 matching bases. This receptor was identified in a man aged 25-45 years who had recovered from COVID-19. CDR3 loop: CASSPPGGNPQETQYF. The base sequence is TGTGCCAGCAGCCCCCCAGGCGGGAACCCGCAAGAGACCCAGTACTTC.